This TCR beta chain emerged from a study of early T cells in non-severe SARS-CoV-2 infection. As for the study in general: Sequencing targeted bulk RNA from unsorted whole blood, leaving chains unpaired. Whole-study findings and limits: Lookups in VDJdb leaned toward anti-spike CD8 responses and missed private and CD4 specificities.

Germline CDR1 reads SNHLY; CDR2 reads FYNNEI. The CDR3 is 13 residues long. Trimming took off 6 bases at V and 0 bases at J, with 8 bases between the two ends. Each CDR3 protein is one row after TCRdb ran MiXCR on the 5' RACE reads. The sample consists of 55,000 to 75,000 distinct CDR3 sequences, 10% to 15% of them appearing once. About this clonotype itself: The antigen is unknown.

The chain employs TRBV2 and TRBJ1-1, with D uncertain. The origin of this receptor is an adult who was a healthcare worker with PCR-confirmed SARS-CoV-2 infection or an uninfected control (not recorded which). Sample: whole blood. The CDR3 coding sequence is TGTGCCAGCAGCACGGTAATGAACACTGAAGCTTTCTTT. Its translation is CASSTVMNTEAFF.